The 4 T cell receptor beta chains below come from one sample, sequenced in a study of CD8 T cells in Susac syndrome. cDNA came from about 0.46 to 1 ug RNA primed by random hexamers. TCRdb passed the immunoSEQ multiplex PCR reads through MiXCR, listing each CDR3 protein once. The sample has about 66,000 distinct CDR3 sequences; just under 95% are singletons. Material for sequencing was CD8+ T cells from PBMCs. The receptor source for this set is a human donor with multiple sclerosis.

This CDR3 is CASSVEAENTQYF. Written as DNA, the CDR3 is TGTGCCAGCAGCGTAGAGGCTGAGAATACGCAGTATTTT. The genes are TRBV9 and TRBJ2-3; no clear D gene. Germline V lookup: CDR1 SGDLS, CDR2 YYNGEE. The CDR3 spans 13 residues. V was trimmed by 0 bases and J by 7 bases, leaving 9 bases between them.

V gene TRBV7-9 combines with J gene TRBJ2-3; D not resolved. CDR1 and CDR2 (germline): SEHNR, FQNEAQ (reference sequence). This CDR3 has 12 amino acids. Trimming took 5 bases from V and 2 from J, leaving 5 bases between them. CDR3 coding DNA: TGTGCCAGCAGCACAGACACAGATACGCAGTATTTT. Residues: CASSTDTDTQYF.

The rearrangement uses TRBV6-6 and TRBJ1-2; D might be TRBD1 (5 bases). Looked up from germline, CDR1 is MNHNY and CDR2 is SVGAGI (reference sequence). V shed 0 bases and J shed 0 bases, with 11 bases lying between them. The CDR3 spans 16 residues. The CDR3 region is CASSYSIQEPNYGYTF. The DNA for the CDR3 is TGTGCCAGCAGTTACTCGATACAGGAGCCTAACTATGGCTACACCTTC.

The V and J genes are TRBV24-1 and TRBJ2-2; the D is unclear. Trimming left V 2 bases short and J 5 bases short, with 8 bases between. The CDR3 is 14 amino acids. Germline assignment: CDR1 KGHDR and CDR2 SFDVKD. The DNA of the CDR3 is TGTGCCACCAGTGATTATTCGGGTACCGGGGAGCTGTTTTTT. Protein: CATSDYSGTGELFF.